The T cell receptor beta chain under discussion was sequenced for a study of cytomegalovirus exposure and HLA in healthy donors. The CDR3 sequence is 17 residues long. Germline CDR1 reads KGHSH; CDR2 reads LQKENI. J gave up 0 bases and V 3 bases, and 7 bases lay outside the gene matches. Use of 60 Vbeta and 13 Jbeta primers characterized the PCR. The assay was immunoSEQ multiplex PCR, and TCRdb's table has in-frame clones only and misses some. The sample lists approximately 100,000 clones, more than 75% seen once, with 9.5% to 15% in the top ten. The source material was PBMCs. The TCR sequence derives from a woman in her thirties or forties in good health and CMV-seropositive. The chain joins TRBV18 to TRBJ1-4, with TRBD1 matching over 7 bases. This CDR3 reads CASSPRQGSSTNEKLFF. Written as DNA, the CDR3 is TGTGCCAGCTCACCTAGACAGGGATCCTCAACTAATGAAAAACTGTTTTTT.